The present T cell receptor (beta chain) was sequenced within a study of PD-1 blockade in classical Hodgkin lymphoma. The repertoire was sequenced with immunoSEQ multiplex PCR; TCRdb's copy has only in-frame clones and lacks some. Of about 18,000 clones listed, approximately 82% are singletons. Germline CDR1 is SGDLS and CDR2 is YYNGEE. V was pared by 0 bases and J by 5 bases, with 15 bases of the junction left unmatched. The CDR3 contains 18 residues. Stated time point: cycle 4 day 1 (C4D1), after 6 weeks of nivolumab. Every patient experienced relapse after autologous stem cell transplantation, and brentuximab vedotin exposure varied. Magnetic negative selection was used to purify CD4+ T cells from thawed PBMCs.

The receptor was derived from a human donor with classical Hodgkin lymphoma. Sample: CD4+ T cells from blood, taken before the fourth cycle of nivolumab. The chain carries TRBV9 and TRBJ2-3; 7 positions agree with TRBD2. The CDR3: CASSVDEGRGRAQDTQYF. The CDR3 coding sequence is TGTGCCAGCAGCGTAGATGAGGGCAGAGGGAGGGCCCAAGATACGCAGTATTTT.